Below are 17 T cell receptor beta chains sequenced from a single sample in a study of T cells in Graves' hyperthyroidism and ophthalmopathy (dated by TCRdb to between 2017 and 2020). The protocol used for the library was multiplex PCR. Instrument on record: Illumina HiSeq 2000. The TCR beta CDR3 regions were amplified from the RNA transcripts. The first round of RT-PCR for the TCR CDR3 was performed with the HTBI primer set and the Qiagen OneStep RT-PCR kit. The public reads were reanalyzed by TCRdb: fastp trimming at Q25, MiXCR alignment, in-frame beta chains only. Entries are consolidated by CDR3 protein sequence, retaining the most common genes and DNA. The sample yields about 540,000 distinct CDR3 sequences; 46% were counted once. The ten largest clones take up 7.5% to 8.5% of the sample. The sequenced sample consisted of peripheral blood or thyroid tissue (not recorded which). These receptors came from a woman aged 18-30 years with Graves' hyperthyroidism.

The chain joins TRBV2 to TRBJ2-7; tentatively, D is TRBD2 (5 bases). The CDR3 runs 13 residues. Trimming removed 1 base at V and 7 bases at J, with 11 bases between. Germline V CDR1 and CDR2: SNHLY, FYNNEI. The CDR3 loop is CASSEGTDLEQYF. Written as DNA, the CDR3 is TGTGCCAGCAGTGAAGGGACGGACTTAGAGCAGTACTTC.

The sample holds many counts of this clonotype. The chain combines TRBV14 with TRBJ1-5; D is ambiguous. Germline CDR1 reads SGHDN; CDR2 reads FVKESK. Trimming cost V 6 bases and J 6 bases, with 15 bases left between them. The CDR3 consists of 14 residues. The DNA of the CDR3 is TGTGCCAGCAGGGTCTTTGGGTCTGCTCAGCCCCAGCATTTT. It is translated as CASRVFGSAQPQHF.

The chain has TRBV4-2 and TRBJ2-7; TRBD2 aligns across 14 bases. Germline-derived CDR1 and CDR2 are LGHNA and YNFKEQ. The CDR3 contains 17 residues. J was trimmed by 4 bases and V by 0 bases; bases with no gene match: 5. The CDR3 bases are TGTGCCAGCAGCCAAGATCTTCGGACTAGCGGGAGGTACGAGCAGTACTTC. This sequence encodes CASSQDLRTSGRYEQYF.

This clonotype was seen more than once but under ten times. The chain joins TRBV7-9 to TRBJ2-3; D possibly corresponds to TRBD2 (6 bases). Germline V lookup: CDR1 SEHNR, CDR2 FQNEAQ (reference sequence). Trimming took off 3 bases at V and 1 base at J, with 14 bases between the two ends. The CDR3 has 16 residues. CDR3 DNA sequence: TGTGCCAGCAGCTTCGCGCGGGGCGAAGGCACAGATACGCAGTATTTT. This translates into CASSFARGEGTDTQYF.

As to this clonotype: The CDR3 end shows no conserved phenylalanine or tryptophan, and so a read error is likely. The limits of the CDR3 on the DNA are not certain, so only TCRdb's listed CDR3 is given. This chain links TRBV6-5 with TRBJ2-5; TRBD2, the table's D call, was not compared with the DNA. Germline CDR1 is MNHEY and CDR2 is SVGAGI. The CDR3 length is 8 residues, termini included. This CDR3 is CASSYPTG.

This clonotype was counted ten times or more. J is TRBJ2-2 and V is TRBV9, with D unclear. Between the trimmed V and J ends, which lost 4 bases and 4 bases, there was a span of 8 bases. This CDR3 region has 13 residues. CDR1 SGDLS and CDR2 YYNGEE come from the germline V gene. The CDR3 region has the DNA TGTGCCAGCAGCTCTCGGAGCACCGGGGAGCTGTTTTTT. Residues: CASSSRSTGELFF.

In this sample, this clonotype turned up a few times. A much larger clone lies one base from this, so it may be a read error. V usage is TRBV5-5 and J usage is TRBJ2-7; the match to TRBD2 covers 12 bases. The germline V gene has CDR1 SGHKS and CDR2 YYEKEE (reference sequence). CDR3 length: 15 residues. The CDR3 DNA sequence: TGTGTCAGCAGCTTTTTGGGACTAGCGGGCTACGAGCAGTACTTC. Protein sequence: CVSSFLGLAGYEQYF.

This clonotype was seen many times. This sequence joins TRBV12-3 or TRBV12-4 and TRBJ1-1, with D perhaps TRBD1 (5 bases). The CDR3 is 14 residues long. Trimming removed 6 bases from V and 5 bases from J, with 16 bases in between. CDR3 residues: CASRPAGMGTEAFF. CDR3 DNA: TGTGCCAGCAGGCCCGCAGGGATGGGGACTGAAGCTTTCTTT.

The genes are TRBV29-1 and TRBJ2-7, with D possibly TRBD2 on 6 matching bases. CDR1 and CDR2 (germline): SQVTM, ANQGSEA. Trimming pared 2 bases from V and 6 bases from J, leaving 20 bases between. The CDR3 extends over 15 amino acids. CDR3 coding DNA: TGCAGCGTTGAAACCCCGAGTGGAGGGTTATTCGAGCAGTACTTC. This encodes CSVETPSGGLFEQYF.

The rearrangement joins TRBV29-1 to TRBJ1-5; no clear D. This CDR3 spans 13 amino acids. Germline values: CDR1 SQVTM, CDR2 ANQGSEA. CDR3 DNA: TGCAGTGAGCCGTACGGGCGAAATCAGCCCCAGCATTTT. It encodes CSEPYGRNQPQHF.

Of note for this clonotype: A much larger clone sits a single nucleotide away, making a read error possible. The CDR3 bases are TGTGCCAGCAGCCAAGAGGGCCAAGAGACCCAGTACTTC. As protein: CASSQEGQETQYF. The chain employs TRBV4-1 and TRBJ2-5; D perhaps matches TRBD2 (5 bases). The germline V gene has CDR1 MGHRA and CDR2 YSYEKL. The CDR3 runs 13 residues.

This clonotype occurred many times. This chain uses TRBV5-1 with TRBJ1-2; the D is unclear. V lost 4 bases to trimming and J lost 2 bases, with 9 bases between them. Germline CDR1 SGHRS, CDR2 YFSETQ. CDR3 length: 13 amino acids. CDR3 region: CASSMGTNYGYTF. CDR3 DNA: TGCGCCAGCAGCATGGGAACCAACTATGGCTACACCTTC.

This clonotype has at least ten counts. The rearrangement links TRBV10-3 to TRBJ1-2, with TRBD1 matching 9 bases. Germline lookup yields CDR1 ENHRY and CDR2 SYGVKD. The CDR3 runs 14 residues. Germline trimming cut 6 bases from V and 7 bases from J; bases unmatched to any gene: 9. Written as DNA, the CDR3 is TGTGCCATCAGCGATACAGGGGGCGATGGTGGCTACACCTTC. It specifies CAISDTGGDGGYTF.

V gene TRBV29-1 combines with J gene TRBJ1-2; 11 bases align to TRBD1. Germline V gene data show CDR1 as SQVTM and CDR2 as ANQGSEA. The CDR3 runs 12 residues. The CDR3 spells CRPGTGGYGYTF. The CDR3 region has the DNA TGCAGACCCGGGACAGGGGGCTATGGCTACACCTTC. Together with reference TRBV29-1 and TRBJ1-2, the CDR3 gives the full variable domain: SAVISQKPSRDICQRGTSLTIQCQVDSQVTMMFWYRQQPGQSLTLIATANQGSEATYESGFVIDKFPISRPNLTFSTLTVSNMSPEDSSIYLCRPGTGGYGYTFGSGTRLTVV.

On this clonotype itself: This clone may be a read error of a much larger clone one base away. The chain recombines TRBV14 with TRBJ2-7; D assignment may be TRBD1 or TRBD2 (5 bases each). Between the trimmed V and J ends, which lost 3 bases and 3 bases, there was a span of 15 bases. CDR1 is SGHDN and CDR2 is FVKESK in the germline V gene. The CDR3 loop spans 15 amino acids. The CDR3 spells CASSHTGALYYEQYF. The DNA of the CDR3 is TGTGCCAGCAGCCATACCGGGGCTCTCTACTACGAGCAGTACTTC. The full variable domain, rest sourced from reference TRBV14 and TRBJ2-7, is EAGVTQFPSHSVIEKGQTVTLRCDPISGHDNLYWYRRVMGKEIKFLLHFVKESKQDESGMPNNRFLAERTGGTYSTLKVQPAELEDSGVYFCASSHTGALYYEQYFGPGTRLTVT.

The V gene is TRBV20-1, the J gene TRBJ2-7; 9 positions match TRBD2. Germline V CDR1 and CDR2: DFQATT, SNEGSKA (reference sequence). The CDR3 totals 14 residues. V lost 3 bases to trimming and J lost 3 bases; unmatched junction nucleotides: 6. The CDR3 is CSASRTSAFYEQYF. In nucleotides, the CDR3 is TGCAGTGCTAGCAGGACTAGCGCGTTCTACGAGCAGTACTTC.

Concerning this clonotype: A read error is possible here, since a much larger clone lies one base away. The chain uses TRBV5-1 and TRBJ1-5; D remains unclear. Germline V CDR1 and CDR2: SGHRS, YFSETQ. This CDR3 contains 14 residues. CDR3 sequence: CAGSLETGNQPQHF. The CDR3 DNA reads as TGCGCCGGCAGCTTGGAAACAGGCAATCAGCCCCAGCATTTT.